These T cell receptor beta chains were read from a single sample in a study of blood T cell repertoires in COVID-19. Clones were read by immunoSEQ multiplex PCR, and TCRdb kept only the in-frame ones, dropping some. The repertoire holds about 400,000 clones, with around nine tenths as singletons. The sequenced sample was peripheral blood. The receptors here all came from a woman aged 55-70 years with COVID-19, enrolled during active disease. Both conserved end residues are part of each CDR3. The D gene is left open where the match is weak. Rows give clone size only sometimes, using once, few, many, or a class for an expanded clone.

v_gene	d_gene	abundance	j_gene	CDR3aa	CDR3nt
TRBV5-6	TRBD2	-	TRBJ2-5	CASSLGSGGTQYF	TGTGCCAGCAGCTTGGGTAGCGGGGGGACCCAGTACTTC
TRBV18	-	once	TRBJ2-2	CASSSSDRRDHTGELFF	TGTGCCAGCTCATCGTCGGACAGGAGGGATCACACCGGGGAGCTGTTTTTT
TRBV27	TRBD2	-	TRBJ2-1	CASSPYWFSGGYNEQFF	TGTGCCAGCAGTCCCTACTGGTTTAGCGGGGGGTACAATGAGCAGTTCTTC
TRBV5-3	-	-	TRBJ2-7	CARRLAVDILRAEQYF	TGTGCCAGAAGACTAGCAGTTGACATCCTCAGGGCCGAGCAGTACTTC
TRBV2	-	-	TRBJ1-2	CASSLQGNGYTF	TGTGCCAGCAGTTTGCAGGGCAATGGCTACACCTTC
TRBV4-2	-	-	TRBJ2-1	CASSRGTLAPSYNEQFF	TGTGCCAGCAGCCGAGGGACTCTCGCTCCTTCCTACAATGAGCAGTTCTTC
TRBV3-1/TRBV3-2	-	-	TRBJ1-6	CASSQERASSYNSPLHF	TGTGCCAGCAGCCAAGAGAGGGCGAGCTCCTATAATTCACCCCTCCACTTT
TRBV5-1	-	-	TRBJ1-1	CASSLFLLTEAFF	TGCGCCAGCAGCTTGTTTTTGTTAACTGAAGCTTTCTTT
TRBV10-2	TRBD2	-	TRBJ2-1	CASSERGGWNEQFF	TGCGCCAGCAGTGAACGGGGGGGCTGGAATGAGCAGTTCTTC
TRBV24-1	-	-	TRBJ2-2	CATSDPRGGGNTGELFF	TGTGCCACCAGTGACCCGCGGGGAGGGGGAAACACCGGGGAGCTGTTTTTT
TRBV3-1/TRBV3-2	TRBD1	-	TRBJ1-3	CASSQVIRSGGIGNTIYF	TGTGCCAGCAGCCAAGTGATAAGGTCAGGGGGAATTGGAAACACCATATATTTT
TRBV19	-	-	TRBJ2-5	CASSIADRQETQYF	TGTGCCAGTAGTATCGCGGACAGACAAGAGACCCAGTACTTC
TRBV2	TRBD1	-	TRBJ2-7	CASSDRDRGYEQYF	TGTGCCAGCAGCGACCGGGACAGGGGGTACGAGCAGTACTTC
TRBV4-2	TRBD2	-	TRBJ2-2	CASSQGGGVAGELFF	TGTGCCAGCAGCCAAGGTGGGGGGGTAGCCGGGGAGCTGTTTTTT
TRBV5-8	-	once	TRBJ2-7	CASSLAQAYEQYF	TGTGCCAGCAGCTTGGCTCAGGCCTACGAGCAGTACTTC
TRBV5-1	-	-	TRBJ1-3	CASSPGGNGNTIYF	TGCGCCAGCAGCCCTGGGGGCAATGGAAACACCATATATTTT